These 21 T cell receptor beta chains originate from one sample sequenced in a study of molecular identifiers for immune sequencing clone quantification. One entry per CDR3 protein results from TCRdb running MiXCR on the PCR reads. In the table there are some 580,000 distinct CDR3 sequences, around 25% of which are singletons. The sample consisted of naive CD8+ T cells from blood, with Jurkat cell RNA spiked in. The subset here: FACS-sorted CD8+CD4-CCR7+CD45RA+ naive T cells. The receptors shown here come from a human donor in good health. Some libraries in this study had Jurkat cell RNA spiked in.

This clonotype has a count of ten or more. The CDR3 is CASSEAYTKNTDTQYF. CDR3 sequence (DNA): TGTGCCAGCAGTGAAGCCTACACGAAAAACACAGATACGCAGTATTTT. This rearrangement joins TRBV2 to TRBJ2-3; unclear D gene. This CDR3 has 16 residues. V was cut by 0 bases and J by 2 bases, with 12 bases left in between. Germline values: CDR1 SNHLY, CDR2 FYNNEI.

This clonotype has ten or more counts. The V and J genes are TRBV7-2 and TRBJ1-1; TRBD1 aligns across 8 bases. Germline V gene sequence: CDR1 SGHTA, CDR2 FQGNSA. The length of the CDR3 is 14 residues. Unmatched junction bases numbered 5, after V lost 4 bases and J lost 4 bases. The CDR3 bases are TGTGCCAGCAGCTCCAGGGGGCTTGGCACTGAAGCTTTCTTT. This gives the protein CASSSRGLGTEAFF.

Ten or more counts support this clonotype. The chain couples TRBV5-1 to TRBJ2-3; 8 positions agree with TRBD1. The CDR3 runs to 13 residues. The V gene end was trimmed by 5 bases and the J gene end by 4 bases; junction bases not matched to a gene: 3. CDR1 and CDR2 (germline): SGHRS, YFSETQ. This CDR3 reads CASSPGGADTQYF. As DNA, the CDR3 is TGCGCCAGCAGTCCAGGGGGCGCAGATACGCAGTATTTT.

With respect to this clonotype: It may be a read error: a sequence one base away is much more abundant. This sequence joins TRBV7-9 and TRBJ2-5; TRBD2 is a possible D gene (5 bases). The CDR3 consists of 13 residues. The V gene's germline CDR1 is SEHNR and CDR2 FQNEAQ (reference sequence). CDR3 residues: CDSSRDWEETQYF. The CDR3 DNA follows: TGTGACAGCAGCCGCGACTGGGAGGAGACCCAGTACTTC. Looking up the rest from reference TRBV7-9 and TRBJ2-5 gives the full variable domain: DTGVSQNPRHKITKRGQNVTFRCDPISEHNRLYWYRQTLGQGPEFLTYFQNEAQLEKSRLLSDRFSAERPKGSFSTLEIQRTEQGDSAMYLCDSSRDWEETQYFGPGTRLLVL.

For this clonotype: The junction and the germline gene differ at one end; a read error may be behind it. The rearrangement joins TRBV12-3 or TRBV12-4 to TRBJ2-1; D gene ambiguous. The CDR3 runs to 15 residues. CDR3 amino acids: CASSFAVATYNEQFF. The DNA of the CDR3 is TGTGCGAGCAGTTTTGCGGTGGCTACCTACAATGAGCAGTTCTTC.

Concerning this clonotype: This may be a read error: a much more frequent sequence differs by one nucleotide. This chain joins TRBV13 and TRBJ1-1; TRBD1 aligns across 9 bases. The CDR3 is 15 amino acids. Germline CDR1 PRHDT, CDR2 FYEKMQ (reference sequence). The CDR3 DNA reads as TGTGCCAGCAGCTCGGGACAGGGAGAGGGCACTGGAGCTTTCTTT. Amino acids: CASSSGQGEGTGAFF.

J is TRBJ2-6 and V is TRBV5-1; 7 positions agree with TRBD2. The trim removed 2 bases at V and 0 bases at J, leaving 11 bases unmatched. Germline CDR1 and CDR2: SGHRS and YFSETQ. This CDR3 has 19 amino acids. CDR3 region: CASSLFQLASLSGANVLTF. The DNA of the CDR3 is TGCGCCAGCAGCTTATTTCAACTAGCGAGCCTCTCTGGGGCCAACGTCCTGACTTTC.

This clonotype was observed many times. The chain links TRBV18 to TRBJ1-1, with 10 bases lining up with TRBD1. Unmatched junction bases numbered 13, after V lost 3 bases and J lost 12 bases. This CDR3 contains 15 residues. Germline lookup yields CDR1 KGHSH and CDR2 LQKENI. The CDR3 coding sequence is TGTGCCAGCTCACCGTCGTACGGGACAGGGGAACAATCTTTCTTT. Its translation: CASSPSYGTGEQSFF. Combining the CDR3 with reference TRBV18 and TRBJ1-1 gives the whole variable domain NAGVMQNPRHLVRRRGQEARLRCSPMKGHSHVYWYRQLPEEGLKFMVYLQKENIIDESGMPKERFSAEFPKEGPSILRIQQVVRGDSAAYFCASSPSYGTGEQSFFGQGTRLTVV.

This clonotype was recorded many times. V gene TRBV5-1 combines with J gene TRBJ2-7; D is undetermined. This CDR3 region has 15 residues. Trimming removed 0 bases from V and 4 bases from J, with 14 bases in between. Germline V gene data show CDR1 as SGHRS and CDR2 as YFSETQ. The CDR3 here is CASSLEGMGNYEQYF. Here the CDR3 DNA reads TGCGCCAGCAGCTTGGAAGGTATGGGGAATTACGAGCAGTACTTC.

A few counts support this clonotype. The gene calls are TRBV7-9 and TRBJ1-1; TRBD1 matches 7 bases. The CDR3 totals 12 residues. Germline CDR1 and CDR2: SEHNR and FQNEAQ (reference sequence). After removal of 4 bases from V and 10 bases from J, the junction contained 6 bases not matched to a gene. This chain's CDR3 is CASSSYRGPAFF. The CDR3 coding sequence is TGTGCCAGCAGCTCGTACAGGGGTCCAGCTTTCTTT.

Many counts were recorded for this clonotype. The chain has TRBV11-2 and TRBJ2-3; D remains unclear. The germline V gene has CDR1 SGHAT and CDR2 FQNNGV. V lost 5 bases and J 2 bases, leaving 11 bases between the germline ends. CDR3 length: 14 residues. CDR3 amino acids: CASSPNNPTDTQYF. CDR3 nucleotide sequence: TGTGCCAGCAGCCCAAACAATCCCACAGATACGCAGTATTTT.

This chain uses TRBV9 with TRBJ2-2; maybe TRBD1 (6 bases). Germline assignment: CDR1 SGDLS and CDR2 YYNGEE. This CDR3 has 13 residues. Trimming removed 5 bases from V and 3 bases from J, with 8 bases in between. CDR3 bases: TGTGCCAGCAGGACAGGCCACACCGGGGAGCTGTTTTTT. It codes for CASRTGHTGELFF.

This clonotype was recorded many times. V is TRBV7-2 and J is TRBJ1-5; D gene ambiguous. The V end was cut by 5 bases, the J end by 3 bases, with 11 bases between. CDR3 length equals 14 residues. Germline-derived CDR1 and CDR2 are SGHTA and FQGNSA. CDR3 sequence (DNA): TGTGCCAGCAGCGAGGACGGCGCCAATCAGCCCCAGCATTTT. Amino acid sequence: CASSEDGANQPQHF. Supplemented by reference TRBV7-2 and TRBJ1-5, the full variable domain reads GAGVSQSPSNKVTEKGKDVELRCDPISGHTALYWYRQSLGQGLEFLIYFQGNSAPDKSGLPSDRFSAERTGGSVSTLTIQRTQQEDSAVYLCASSEDGANQPQHFGDGTRLSIL.

This clonotype was recorded at least ten times. The rearrangement uses TRBV5-6 and TRBJ1-4; a weak D match, TRBD1 (5 bases). The CDR3 spans 15 residues. The ends were cut back, 0 bases at V and 6 bases at J, with 12 bases in the middle. Per the germline V gene, CDR1 is SGHDT and CDR2 is YYEEEE. The CDR3 DNA reads as TGTGCCAGCAGCTTGGTCAGGGAGACAGATGAAAAACTGTTTTTT. This sequence encodes CASSLVRETDEKLFF.

The rearrangement links TRBV4-1 to TRBJ2-1, with TRBD1 matching over 9 bases. Looked up from germline, CDR1 is MGHRA and CDR2 is YSYEKL. CDR3 length: 17 residues. The V and J ends lost 0 bases and 6 bases, in that order; junction bases with no gene match: 9. The CDR3 DNA reads TGCGCCAGCAGCCAAGAACCCCGGGACAGGGTGGCCAATGAGCAGTTCTTC. As protein: CASSQEPRDRVANEQFF.

This clonotype was seen a handful of times. The CDR3 nucleotides read TGTGCCAGCAGCGTAGCTACAGGGCAAGAGACCCAGTACTTC. Its protein is CASSVATGQETQYF. The V gene is TRBV9, the J gene TRBJ2-5, with D perhaps TRBD1 (6 bases). The CDR3 consists of 14 residues. Germline values: CDR1 SGDLS, CDR2 YYNGEE. Trimming shortened V by 0 bases and J by 2 bases, and 8 bases separated the two germline ends.

This clonotype was counted a few times. V is TRBV9 and J is TRBJ2-1; D perhaps matches TRBD1 (6 bases). V lost 0 bases to trimming and J lost 9 bases, with 10 bases between them. Germline V gene data show CDR1 as SGDLS and CDR2 as YYNGEE. The CDR3 is 13 residues long. The CDR3 nucleotides are TGTGCCAGCAGCGTAGGAGGGGGAACTGAGCAGTTCTTC. Its protein is CASSVGGGTEQFF.

The chain employs TRBV27 and TRBJ2-5; D is possibly TRBD2 (6 bases). V was clipped by 5 bases and J by 4 bases, with 14 bases between them. CDR3 length: 14 amino acids. CDR1 is MNHEY and CDR2 is SMNVEV in the germline V gene (reference sequence). CDR3 sequence reads: CASSTTGGGETQYF. For the CDR3, the DNA is TGTGCCAGCAGTACCACCGGGGGAGGAGAGACCCAGTACTTC.

This clonotype has more than one count but fewer than ten. The chain joins TRBV20-1 to TRBJ2-7, with D perhaps matching TRBD1 (6 bases). CDR3 size: 14 residues. Germline V gene data show CDR1 as DFQATT and CDR2 as SNEGSKA (reference sequence). The ends were cut back, 0 bases at V and 2 bases at J, with 11 bases in the middle. The CDR3 loop is CSARDPNRAYEQYF. CDR3 DNA: TGCAGTGCTAGAGATCCGAACAGGGCCTACGAGCAGTACTTC.

This clonotype was seen repeatedly, ten times or more. This chain joins TRBV29-1 and TRBJ2-2, with a possible D match to TRBD1 (5 bases). Trimming cost V 2 bases and J 4 bases, with 11 bases left between them. The CDR3 length is 14 residues. The germline gives CDR1 SQVTM, CDR2 ANQGSEA. CDR3 in amino acids: CSVELAGSTGELFF. In nucleotides, the CDR3 is TGCAGCGTTGAACTGGCAGGGTCCACCGGGGAGCTGTTTTTT.

In regard to this clonotype: The junction does not match germline at one end; this may be a read error. The chain has TRBV7-9 and TRBJ2-1; 11 bases map to TRBD2. This CDR3 spans 14 amino acids. Germline V gene lookup returns CDR1 SEHNR and CDR2 FQNEAQ (reference sequence). CDR3: CASSFLAGGYEQLF. The CDR3 nucleotides are TGTGCCAGCAGCTTTCTAGCGGGGGGCTATGAGCAGCTCTTC.